This note documents a single T cell receptor beta chain sequence. Sequenced by immunoSEQ multiplex PCR; TCRdb stores in-frame clones only, minus some. The sample carries around 70,000 clones, 95% to 97% recorded once. This entry is derived from a study of technical replicates of blood from a few donors. CDR3 length equals 15 residues. Trimming cost V 3 bases and J 5 bases, with 16 bases left between them. Per the germline V gene, CDR1 is SEHNR and CDR2 is FQNEAQ (reference sequence). This chain uses TRBV7-9 with TRBJ2-5; TRBD2 might be the D (5 bases). Sequencing was carried out using T cells isolated from PBMCs. The TCR was taken from a human donor in good health. CDR3 sequence: CASSFRGVGWETQYF. The CDR3 DNA sequence: TGTGCCAGCAGCTTTCGGGGAGTTGGATGGGAGACCCAGTACTTC. Full variable domain (remainder filled in from reference TRBV7-9 and TRBJ2-5): DTGVSQNPRHKITKRGQNVTFRCDPISEHNRLYWYRQTLGQGPEFLTYFQNEAQLEKSRLLSDRFSAERPKGSFSTLEIQRTEQGDSAMYLCASSFRGVGWETQYFGPGTRLLVL.